The following is a TCR beta chain sequence with its context. What it binds is not known. Germline lookup yields CDR1 LGHNT and CDR2 FRNRAP. The junction had 10 bases not matched to a gene; V was cut back by 1 base and J by 8 bases. The CDR3 has 16 residues. The data stem from a study of beta chain features in type 1 diabetes. Regarding the study as a whole: Among all four CD4+ subsets, Type 1 diabetes patients had TCRB CDR3s that were moderately but significantly shorter.

The whole isolated RNA underwent reverse transcription, so sequencing captured expressed TCRB transcripts. Generated by immunoSEQ multiplex PCR, the TCRdb table keeps only in-frame clones and is missing some. The data contain around 650,000 clones, around 12% of them singletons. The chain recombines TRBV12-5 with TRBJ2-1; 8 bases line up with TRBD2. This clonotype was sampled from a man aged 30 to 45 with type 1 diabetes. Source material: naive CD4+ T cells from blood. CDR3 nucleotides: TGTGCTAGTGGTTTGGGCCTCGGCGGGACTAGGGATGAGCAGTTCTTC. As protein: CASGLGLGGTRDEQFF.